This TCR beta chain stems from a study of blood T cell repertoires in COVID-19 (dated by TCRdb to the early 2020s). Looking at the study overall: Collaborator samples came from the United States, Italy and Spain and covered acute and convalescent phases of COVID-19. The material from the prospective study consisted of cDNA or gDNA derived from T cells, B-cell-depleted T cells, or PBMCs. Subjects who had been exposed to COVID-19, were actively infected with it, or had recovered from it provided the deeply sampled blood TCRbeta repertoires that made up the dataset. The repertoires were made available in a free public database intended to serve as a resource for research on the immune response to SARS-CoV-2. Samples came from the ongoing ImmuneRACE study (first 160 participants) plus 1,254 subjects from 6 global collaborators. A de-identified subject ID, COVID-19 status, age in years and sex were almost always included in the sample metadata. Where available, HLA class I and class II types were taken from metadata supplied by the sample provider and were not determined by assay-based typing.

Concerning this clone itself: No antigen is known for it. Nothing much larger sits one base from this clone, and base qualities are not available.

What the study reported, not specific to this receptor: The quantity of clinical and demographic metadata differed by source and by participant and was supplied without curation.

Trimming accounts for 5 bases at V and 2 bases at J, while the number of junction bases matched to no gene is 4. CDR1 and CDR2, per the germline V gene, are MDHEN and SYDVKM. From its cysteine to its phenylalanine, the CDR3 spans 14 amino acids. The sequence is cut down to CDR3 DNA, 42 bases in frame from base 1. Participants in the prospective study were enrolled through a virtual design, were aged about 18 to 90 years, and lived in 24 United States geographic areas. Cohort assignment in the prospective study relied on participant-reported clinical history from a screening survey and a study questionnaire. For ImmuneRACE Cohort 3, a participant was defined as recovered based on two consecutive negative NP/OP PCR tests, clearance by a healthcare professional, or resolution of symptoms. In the prospective study, mobile phlebotomists collected whole blood, serum and a nasopharyngeal or oropharyngeal swab from each participant. Participants in the prospective study had the option to provide additional blood draws and questionnaires over a 2-month period. Blood samples from the prospective study were shipped frozen or at room temperature prior to DNA extraction.

TCRbeta CDR3 regions were amplified from genomic DNA by means of the immunoSEQ Assay, a bias-controlled multiplex PCR. The authors processed their data as follows. The number of nucleated cells in each sample was estimated by amplification of reference gene primers within the assay. To quantify the absolute abundance of each unique TCRbeta CDR3 rearrangement, sequence reads were collapsed and filtered. For each sample, productive Simpson clonality was calculated as the square root of Simpson's diversity index across productive rearrangements. What TCRdb holds here is the immuneACCESS table cut down to in-frame rearrangements. Part of the clones is not present; checked against another copy, under half of the missing clones reflect an unresolved V gene, and the others are unexplained. The D gene and trimming were derived from the DNA, and the V and J assignments and clone size from that table. Across this sample there are a few hundred thousand clones, with just over 85% seen only once. About 1.7% of the sample comes from the top ten.

The clonotype was recovered from a man in his forties who had recovered from COVID-19. What was sequenced was PBMCs or T cells enriched from blood (not recorded which). Recombination linked TRBV28 to TRBJ2-7; 9 nucleotides in the junction match TRBD2. For the CDR3, the sequence is CASSLAGTTYEQYF. Here is the DNA: TGTGCCAGCAGTCTAGCGGGGACTACCTACGAGCAGTACTTC.